This T cell receptor (beta chain) was identified during a study of T cells after yellow fever vaccination. Notes on the study in general: Clonotype sharing between CD4 and CD8 compartments was small. Repertoires obtained by FACS sorting could include abundant clonotypes that entered as contaminants from the bulk population.

The CDR3 is 16 residues long. The trim removed 2 bases at V and 1 base at J, leaving 5 bases unmatched. Germline assignment: CDR1 MNHEY and CDR2 SVGAGI. Of note for this clonotype: Its antigen is as yet unknown.

Template-switching 5'RACE yielded the TCR cDNA; a universal primer site and UMIs were added in the process. TCRdb fed the 5' RACE reads into MiXCR, producing one record per CDR3 protein. The sample lists approximately 300,000 distinct CDR3 sequences, over 10% occurring once. The sample in question was CD4+ T cells sorted from PBMCs, obtained 45 days after the yellow fever booster vaccination. The chain has TRBV6-5 and TRBJ2-1; 7 bases match TRBD2. This TCR derives from a man aged 25-45 years who received the YFV17D yellow fever vaccine. The CDR3 here is CASSYGGGSSYNEQFF. DNA of the CDR3: TGTGCCAGCAGTTACGGGGGGGGGAGTTCCTACAATGAGCAGTTCTTC.